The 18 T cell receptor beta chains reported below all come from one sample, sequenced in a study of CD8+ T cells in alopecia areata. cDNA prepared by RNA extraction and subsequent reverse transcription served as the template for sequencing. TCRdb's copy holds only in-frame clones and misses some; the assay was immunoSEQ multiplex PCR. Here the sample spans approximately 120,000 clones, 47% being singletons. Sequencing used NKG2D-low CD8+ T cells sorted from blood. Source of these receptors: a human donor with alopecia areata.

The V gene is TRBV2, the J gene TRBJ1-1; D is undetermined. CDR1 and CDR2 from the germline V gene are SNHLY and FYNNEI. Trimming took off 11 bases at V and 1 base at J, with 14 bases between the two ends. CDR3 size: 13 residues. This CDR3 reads CACLPFSNTEAFF. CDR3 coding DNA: TGTGCCTGTCTCCCGTTCTCGAACACTGAAGCTTTCTTT.

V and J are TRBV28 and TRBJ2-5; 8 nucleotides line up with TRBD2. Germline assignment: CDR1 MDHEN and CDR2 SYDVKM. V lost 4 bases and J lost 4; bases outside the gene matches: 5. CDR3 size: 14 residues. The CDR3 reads CASSSTSGGETQYF. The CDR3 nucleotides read TGTGCCAGCAGTTCAACTAGCGGTGGAGAGACCCAGTACTTC.

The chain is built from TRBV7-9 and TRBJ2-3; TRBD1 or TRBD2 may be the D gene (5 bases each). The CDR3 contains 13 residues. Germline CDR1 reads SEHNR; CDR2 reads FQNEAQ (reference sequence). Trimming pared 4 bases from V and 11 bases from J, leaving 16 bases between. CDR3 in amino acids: CASSSRDPRMQYF. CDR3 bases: TGTGCCAGCAGCTCACGGGACCCCCGGATGCAGTATTTT.

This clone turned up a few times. CDR3 amino acids: CSVEVQLQFF. CDR3 coding DNA: TGCAGCGTTGAGGTGCAGCTTCAGTTCTTC. The chain couples TRBV29-1 to TRBJ2-1; D gene unclear. With 3 bases removed from V and 13 bases from J, the gap between germline ends came to 10 bases. Germline V gene lookup returns CDR1 SQVTM and CDR2 ANQGSEA. This CDR3 is 10 amino acids long.

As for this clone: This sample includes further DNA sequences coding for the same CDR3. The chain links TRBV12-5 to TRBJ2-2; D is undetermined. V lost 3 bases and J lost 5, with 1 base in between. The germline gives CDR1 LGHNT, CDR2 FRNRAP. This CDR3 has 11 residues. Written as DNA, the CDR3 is TGTGCTAGTGGTTTAACCGGGGAGCTGTTTTTT. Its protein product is CASGLTGELFF.

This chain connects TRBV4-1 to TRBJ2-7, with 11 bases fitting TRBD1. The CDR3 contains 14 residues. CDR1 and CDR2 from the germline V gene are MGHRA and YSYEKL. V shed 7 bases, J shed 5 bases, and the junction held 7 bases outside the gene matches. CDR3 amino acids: CASKVGQGANEQYF. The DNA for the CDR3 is TGCGCCAGCAAGGTAGGACAGGGGGCCAACGAGCAGTACTTC.

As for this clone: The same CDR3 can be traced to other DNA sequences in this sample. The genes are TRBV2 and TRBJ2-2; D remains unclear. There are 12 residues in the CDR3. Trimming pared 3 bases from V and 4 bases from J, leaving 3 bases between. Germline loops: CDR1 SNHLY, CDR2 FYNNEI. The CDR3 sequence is CASSDSTGELFF. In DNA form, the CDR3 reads TGTGCCAGCAGTGACAGCACCGGGGAGCTGTTTTTT.

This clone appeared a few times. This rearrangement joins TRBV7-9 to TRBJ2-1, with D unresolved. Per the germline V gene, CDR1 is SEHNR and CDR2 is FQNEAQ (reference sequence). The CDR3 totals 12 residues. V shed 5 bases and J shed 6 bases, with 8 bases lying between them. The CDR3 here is CASSLSPNEQFF. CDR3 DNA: TGTGCCAGCAGCCTGAGTCCCAATGAGCAGTTCTTC.

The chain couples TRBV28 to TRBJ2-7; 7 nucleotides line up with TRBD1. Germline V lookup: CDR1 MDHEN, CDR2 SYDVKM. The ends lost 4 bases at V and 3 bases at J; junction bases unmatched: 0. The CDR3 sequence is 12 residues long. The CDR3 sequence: CASSSGGYEQYF. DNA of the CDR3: TGTGCCAGCAGTTCAGGGGGCTACGAGCAGTACTTC.

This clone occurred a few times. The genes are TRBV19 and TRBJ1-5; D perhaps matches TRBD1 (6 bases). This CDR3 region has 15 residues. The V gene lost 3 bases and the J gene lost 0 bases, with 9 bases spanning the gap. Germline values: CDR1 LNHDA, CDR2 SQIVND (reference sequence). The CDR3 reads CASSMYRDSNQPQHF. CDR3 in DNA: TGTGCCAGTAGTATGTACAGGGATAGCAATCAGCCCCAGCATTTT.

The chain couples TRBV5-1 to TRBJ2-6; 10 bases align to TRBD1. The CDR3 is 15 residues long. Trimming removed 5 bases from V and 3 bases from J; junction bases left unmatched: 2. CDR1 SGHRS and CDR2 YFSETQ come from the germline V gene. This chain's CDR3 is CASRDRGLGANVLTF. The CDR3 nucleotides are TGCGCCAGCAGAGACAGGGGGCTTGGGGCCAACGTCCTGACTTTC.

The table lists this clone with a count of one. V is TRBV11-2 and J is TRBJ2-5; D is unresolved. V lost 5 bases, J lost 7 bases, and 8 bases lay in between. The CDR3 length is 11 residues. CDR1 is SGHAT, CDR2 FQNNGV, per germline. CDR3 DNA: TGTGCCAGCAGCCCCAACGGGACCCAGTACTTC. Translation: CASSPNGTQYF.

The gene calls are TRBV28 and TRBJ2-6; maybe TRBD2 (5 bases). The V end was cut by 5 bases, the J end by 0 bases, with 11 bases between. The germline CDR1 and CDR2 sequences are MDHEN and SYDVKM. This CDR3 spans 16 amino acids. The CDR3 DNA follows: TGTGCCAGCAGTGGCCTCCGGGGCTCTGGGGCCAACGTCCTGACTTTC. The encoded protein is CASSGLRGSGANVLTF.

Here the CDR3 DNA reads TGTGCCAGCAGCCCGACGGACAGGGACGAGCAGTACTTC. Its translation: CASSPTDRDEQYF. The chain couples TRBV7-9 to TRBJ2-7; 8 bases match TRBD1. The CDR3 sequence is 13 residues long. The V gene's germline CDR1 is SEHNR and CDR2 FQNEAQ (reference sequence). J lost 5 bases, V lost 5 bases, and 5 bases had no gene match.

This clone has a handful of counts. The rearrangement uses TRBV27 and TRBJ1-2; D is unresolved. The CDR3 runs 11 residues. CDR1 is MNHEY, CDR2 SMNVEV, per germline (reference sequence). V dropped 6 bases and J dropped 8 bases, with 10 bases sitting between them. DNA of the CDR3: TGTGCCAGCAGAGATTTTCAGGGCTACACCTTC. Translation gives CASRDFQGYTF.

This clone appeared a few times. In DNA form, the CDR3 reads TGCAGCGTTTTTGACCTAGCCAAAAACATTCAGTACTTC. Its translation: CSVFDLAKNIQYF. The chain joins TRBV29-1 to TRBJ2-4; D unresolved. This CDR3 comprises 13 residues. Germline CDR1 is SQVTM and CDR2 is ANQGSEA. V lost 5 bases, J lost 0 bases, and 8 bases lay in between.

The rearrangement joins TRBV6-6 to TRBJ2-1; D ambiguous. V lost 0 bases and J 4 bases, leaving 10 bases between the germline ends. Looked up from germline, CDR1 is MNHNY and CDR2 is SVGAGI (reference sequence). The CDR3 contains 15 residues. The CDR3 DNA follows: TGTGCCAGCAGTTACTCGAACCTCCGTTACAATGAGCAGTTCTTC. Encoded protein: CASSYSNLRYNEQFF.

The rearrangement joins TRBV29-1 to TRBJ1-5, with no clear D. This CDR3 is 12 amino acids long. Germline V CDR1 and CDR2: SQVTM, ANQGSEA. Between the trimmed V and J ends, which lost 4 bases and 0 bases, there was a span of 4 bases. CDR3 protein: CSVGGSNQPQHF. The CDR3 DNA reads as TGCAGCGTTGGAGGTAGCAATCAGCCCCAGCATTTT. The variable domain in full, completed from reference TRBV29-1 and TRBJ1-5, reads SAVISQKPSRDICQRGTSLTIQCQVDSQVTMMFWYRQQPGQSLTLIATANQGSEATYESGFVIDKFPISRPNLTFSTLTVSNMSPEDSSIYLCSVGGSNQPQHFGDGTRLSIL.